This passage covers 32 T cell receptor beta chains from one sample sequenced in a study of cytomegalovirus exposure and HLA in healthy donors. Researchers ran the PCR with 60 Vbeta and 13 Jbeta primers. The assay was immunoSEQ multiplex PCR, and TCRdb's table has in-frame clones only and misses some. This table has more than 90,000 clones, 80% to 85% appearing once. Sequenced input: PBMCs. Source of these receptors: a woman in her seventies in good health and CMV-seropositive.

This clone was counted once. The chain uses TRBV7-2 and TRBJ2-1, with 8 bases lining up with TRBD2. The CDR3 is 15 residues long. Germline V gene data show CDR1 as SGHTA and CDR2 as FQGNSA. V trimming: 1 base; J trimming: 7 bases; junction bases outside the gene matches: 6. The CDR3 nucleotides read TGTGCCAGCAGCTTAGACAGCGGGAGTTGGAATGAGCAGTTCTTC. This gives the protein CASSLDSGSWNEQFF.

This chain connects TRBV5-1 to TRBJ1-2, with unresolved D. V lost 4 bases, J lost 2 bases, and 15 bases lay in between. The CDR3 is 15 residues long. Germline-derived CDR1 and CDR2 are SGHRS and YFSETQ. CDR3 nucleotides: TGCGCCAGCAGCATCGCCGCCGGTCCGAACTATGGCTACACCTTC. Translating it yields CASSIAAGPNYGYTF.

The genes are TRBV4-3 and TRBJ2-1; 7 nucleotides match TRBD2. The germline V gene encodes CDR1 LGHNA and CDR2 YSLEER. There are 16 residues in the CDR3. After removal of 3 bases from V and 1 base from J, the junction contained 6 bases not matched to a gene. CDR3 DNA: TGCGCCAGCAGCCACAGGCGGGAGATTTCCTACAATGAGCAGTTCTTC. It encodes CASSHRREISYNEQFF.

The rearrangement uses TRBV5-6 and TRBJ1-4; 7 bases are a match to TRBD1. CDR3 length equals 15 residues. The V segment lost 5 bases and the J segment 2 bases; nucleotides outside the gene matches: 6. Germline V gives CDR1 SGHDT, CDR2 YYEEEE. CDR3 protein: CASRDIRGTNEKLFF. In nucleotides, the CDR3 is TGTGCCAGCAGGGATATCAGGGGGACTAATGAAAAACTGTTTTTT.

V usage is TRBV4-2 and J usage is TRBJ2-7; D possibly corresponds to TRBD2 (6 bases). The CDR3 has 14 residues. The germline gives CDR1 LGHNA, CDR2 YNFKEQ. Deletions cut 2 bases from V and 5 bases from J, with 13 bases between. The CDR3 sequence: CASSQPRLVHEQYF. The CDR3 bases are TGTGCCAGCAGCCAACCTAGACTAGTCCACGAGCAGTACTTC.

V is TRBV19 and J is TRBJ2-2; perhaps TRBD1 as D (8 bases). Germline values: CDR1 LNHDA, CDR2 SQIVND (reference sequence). The CDR3 is made up of 17 amino acids. Trimming took off 10 bases at V and 8 bases at J, with 29 bases between the two ends. The CDR3 region has the DNA TGTGCCACCTCAACTCAGGGGGGGACAGGAAATTGGGGGGAGCTGTTTTTT. This encodes CATSTQGGTGNWGELFF. Complete variable domain (other parts from reference TRBV19 and TRBJ2-2): DGGITQSPKYLFRKEGQNVTLSCEQNLNHDAMYWYRQDPGQGLRLIYYSQIVNDFQKGDIAEGYSVSREKKESFPLTVTSAQKNPTAFYLCATSTQGGTGNWGELFFGEGSRLTVL.

The CDR3: CSVVSGSGRTGEQYF. Written as DNA, the CDR3 is TGCAGCGTCGTTTCGGGTAGCGGGAGAACGGGTGAGCAGTACTTC. The genes are TRBV29-1 and TRBJ2-7, with 9 nucleotides matching TRBD2. CDR1 and CDR2 (germline): SQVTM, ANQGSEA. The CDR3 runs 15 residues. V shed 6 bases, J shed 7 bases, and the junction held 16 bases outside the gene matches.

The gene calls are TRBV7-3 and TRBJ2-2, with D uncertain. The germline CDR1 and CDR2 sequences are SGHTA and FQGTGA. Deletions cut 0 bases from V and 2 bases from J, with 4 bases between. The CDR3 is 14 residues long. The CDR3 here is CASSLTSNTGELFF. In DNA form, the CDR3 reads TGTGCCAGCAGCTTAACGTCAAACACCGGGGAGCTGTTTTTT.

With regard to this clone: A read error may produce the germline difference seen at one junction end. The rearrangement uses TRBV7-9 and TRBJ2-1; 7 bases align to TRBD2. CDR1 and CDR2 from the germline V gene are SEHNR and FQNEAQ (reference sequence). This CDR3 comprises 16 residues. This CDR3 is CSSSLGGGPQHDEQFF. DNA of the CDR3: TGTTCCAGCAGCCTTGGGGGGGGACCACAACACGATGAGCAGTTCTTC.

The V and J genes are TRBV7-2 and TRBJ1-5; 9 bases are a match to TRBD1. Germline V gene sequence: CDR1 SGHTA, CDR2 FQGNSA. The CDR3 has 15 amino acids. V lost 4 bases and J lost 5; bases outside the gene matches: 6. For the CDR3, the DNA is TGTGCCAGCAGCTCCGGACAGGGGAATCATCAGCCCCAGCATTTT. It translates to CASSSGQGNHQPQHF.

The chain uses TRBV6-6 and TRBJ1-4; 7 bases agree with TRBD1. V trimming: 6 bases; J trimming: 6 bases; junction bases outside the gene matches: 10. CDR1 is MNHNY and CDR2 is SVGAGI in the germline V gene (reference sequence). The CDR3 consists of 15 residues. The CDR3 reads CASRSEGQRDEKLFF. As DNA, the CDR3 is TGTGCCAGCAGGTCCGAGGGACAGCGGGATGAAAAACTGTTTTTT.

The chain recombines TRBV4-3 with TRBJ1-5, with 7 bases aligning to TRBD1. V shed 0 bases and J 1 base; nucleotides not matched to a gene: 6. The length of the CDR3 is 17 residues. Germline loops: CDR1 LGHNA, CDR2 YSLEER. The CDR3, as DNA: TGCGCCAGCAGCCAAGATTCTAACAGGGGAAGCAATCAGCCCCAGCATTTT. This sequence encodes CASSQDSNRGSNQPQHF.

This chain connects TRBV6-6 to TRBJ1-2; TRBD1 is a possible D gene (5 bases). Trimming cost V 3 bases and J 6 bases, with 17 bases left between them. Germline V gene data show CDR1 as MNHNY and CDR2 as SVGAGI (reference sequence). The CDR3 extends over 15 amino acids. The chain's CDR3 is CASSYDGGSEDGYTF. CDR3 DNA: TGTGCCAGCAGTTATGACGGGGGATCAGAGGATGGCTACACCTTC.

This chain links TRBV19 with TRBJ1-5; 7 positions match TRBD1. The CDR3 is made up of 14 amino acids. Germline V gives CDR1 LNHDA, CDR2 SQIVND (reference sequence). Trimming cost V 4 bases and J 4 bases; bases outside gene matches: 4. This chain's CDR3 is CASSTSGGNQPQHF. CDR3 nucleotides: TGTGCCAGTAGTACCTCAGGGGGGAATCAGCCCCAGCATTTT.

The chain combines TRBV5-1 with TRBJ2-5; possibly TRBD1 for D (5 bases). V lost 2 bases, J lost 2 bases, and 10 bases lay in between. Germline values: CDR1 SGHRS, CDR2 YFSETQ. This CDR3 comprises 14 residues. CDR3: CASSFGATQETQYF. The CDR3, as DNA: TGCGCCAGCAGCTTTGGGGCTACTCAAGAGACCCAGTACTTC.

The chain uses TRBV6-7 and TRBJ2-3, with D uncertain. TRBV6-7 is treated as an ORF (open reading frame) with a function not yet certain. The CDR3 covers 13 residues. V was trimmed by 0 bases and J by 7 bases, leaving 8 bases between them. The CDR3 coding sequence is TGTGCCAGCAGTTACTCGACACGCAATACGCAGTATTTT. Its translation: CASSYSTRNTQYF.

This rearrangement joins TRBV13 to TRBJ2-7; 8 bases fit TRBD1. V shed 4 bases, J shed 6 bases, and the junction held 8 bases outside the gene matches. The CDR3 is made up of 14 amino acids. Germline V gene lookup returns CDR1 PRHDT and CDR2 FYEKMQ (reference sequence). CDR3 nucleotide sequence: TGTGCCAGCAGCTCACGGACAGGGTTCGCCGAGCAGTACTTC. Protein sequence: CASSSRTGFAEQYF.

CDR3 amino acids: CAWGEGLANVLTF. The CDR3 DNA sequence: TGTGCCTGGGGAGAGGGCCTGGCCAACGTCCTGACTTTC. The chain couples TRBV30 to TRBJ2-6; TRBD2 might be the D (5 bases). The V end was cut by 5 bases, the J end by 6 bases, with 11 bases between. This CDR3 is 13 amino acids long. CDR1 is GTSNPN, CDR2 SVGIG, per germline (reference sequence).

The chain uses TRBV5-6 and TRBJ1-5; TRBD1 agrees at 9 bases. Germline CDR1 SGHDT, CDR2 YYEEEE. V lost 2 bases to trimming and J lost 5 bases; unmatched junction nucleotides: 5. The CDR3 contains 15 residues. The CDR3 loop is CASSLTGGRDQPQHF. The CDR3 nucleotides read TGTGCCAGCAGCTTAACAGGGGGCCGGGATCAGCCCCAGCATTTT.

CDR3 protein: CAIRVAGAPEQFF. CDR3 nucleotides: TGTGCCATCCGGGTAGCGGGAGCCCCTGAGCAGTTCTTC. V usage is TRBV10-3 and J usage is TRBJ2-1; 9 bases line up with TRBD2. CDR3 length equals 13 residues. Germline trimming cut 8 bases from V and 9 bases from J; bases unmatched to any gene: 8. Germline CDR1 is ENHRY and CDR2 is SYGVKD.

This chain connects TRBV9 to TRBJ2-1; TRBD2 matches at 10 bases. From germline, CDR1 is SGDLS and CDR2 YYNGEE. CDR3 size: 15 residues. V gave up 3 bases and J gave up 10 bases; unmatched junction bases: 10. CDR3 nucleotide sequence: TGTGCCAGCAGCGCGGCTAGCGGGAGAACCGCCGAGCAGTTCTTC. The encoded protein is CASSAASGRTAEQFF.

The V gene is TRBV6-1, the J gene TRBJ1-2; D is uncertain. Trimming took 4 bases from V and 5 from J, leaving 11 bases between them. The CDR3 runs 13 residues. The germline V gene has CDR1 MNHNS and CDR2 SASEGT. CDR3 sequence: CASSALTDYGYTF. The CDR3 nucleotides are TGTGCCAGCAGTGCATTAACAGATTATGGCTACACCTTC.

V and J are TRBV5-1 and TRBJ2-3; 12 bases agree with TRBD2. Germline CDR1 and CDR2: SGHRS and YFSETQ. V dropped 0 bases and J dropped 0; count of bases not matched to a gene: 2. CDR3 length equals 17 residues. The CDR3 DNA is TGCGCCAGCAGCTTGGCCGGGACTAGCGGGAGCACAGATACGCAGTATTTT. Protein sequence: CASSLAGTSGSTDTQYF.

In this sample, this clone turned up a few times. This rearrangement joins TRBV4-1 to TRBJ1-1, with D unclear. Trimming took 0 bases from V and 5 from J, leaving 13 bases between them. The CDR3 covers 15 residues. Per the germline V gene, CDR1 is MGHRA and CDR2 is YSYEKL. In DNA form, the CDR3 reads TGCGCCAGCAGCCAAGAGGTCAGCAGAGGGACTGAAGCTTTCTTT. It encodes CASSQEVSRGTEAFF.

The rearrangement uses TRBV6-6 and TRBJ1-5, with 9 bases that match TRBD1. Per germline, CDR1 MNHNY and CDR2 SVGAGI (reference sequence). There are 16 residues in the CDR3. Losses at the gene ends were 2 bases for V and 4 bases for J; bases not matched to a gene: 6. CDR3 coding DNA: TGTGCCAGCAGTTACCTACGGACAGGGGTAAATCAGCCCCAGCATTTT. Translating gives CASSYLRTGVNQPQHF.

This clone showed up just once. The chain joins TRBV12-1 to TRBJ2-6; the table calls TRBD2, which could not be checked here. TRBV12-1 is labeled a pseudogene. This CDR3 spans 20 amino acids. The CDR3 nucleotides read TGTGCCAGCAGCCCCTTCCATATAGGCGGGACCGGCTCTGGGGCCAACGTCCTGACTTTC. Translating it yields CASSPFHIGGTGSGANVLTF.

The rearrangement links TRBV28 to TRBJ1-2, with 12 bases identical to TRBD1. Per the germline V gene, CDR1 is MDHEN and CDR2 is SYDVKM. Unmatched junction bases numbered 3, after V lost 3 bases and J lost 7 bases. This CDR3 is built from 14 residues. CDR3 region: CASSLGQGAFGYTF. Here the CDR3 DNA reads TGTGCCAGCAGTTTGGGACAGGGGGCCTTTGGCTACACCTTC.

The chain joins TRBV29-1 to TRBJ1-2; D remains unclear. Germline V gives CDR1 SQVTM, CDR2 ANQGSEA. V was trimmed by 5 bases and J by 5 bases, leaving 9 bases between them. The CDR3 loop spans 11 amino acids. The CDR3: CSVSTGYGYTF. The CDR3 DNA reads as TGCAGCGTTTCCACCGGGTATGGCTACACCTTC. The whole variable domain, filled in from reference TRBV29-1 and TRBJ1-2, reads SAVISQKPSRDICQRGTSLTIQCQVDSQVTMMFWYRQQPGQSLTLIATANQGSEATYESGFVIDKFPISRPNLTFSTLTVSNMSPEDSSIYLCSVSTGYGYTFGSGTRLTVV.

The rearrangement uses TRBV19 and TRBJ2-3, with 7 bases aligning to TRBD1. The germline gives CDR1 LNHDA, CDR2 SQIVND (reference sequence). The CDR3 sequence is 18 residues long. The V and J ends lost 0 bases and 4 bases, in that order; junction bases with no gene match: 13. Here the CDR3 DNA reads TGTGCCAGTAGTATAGAGGAGTCGACAGGGTTATTTGCAGATACGCAGTATTTT. It translates to CASSIEESTGLFADTQYF.

The chain is built from TRBV10-3 and TRBJ2-7, with 10 positions matching TRBD1. The V segment lost 10 bases and the J segment 4 bases; nucleotides outside the gene matches: 7. Germline V gene lookup returns CDR1 ENHRY and CDR2 SYGVKD. The CDR3 is 13 residues long. CDR3 DNA sequence: TGTGCCACTTCGGACAGGGGGGTTTACGAGCAGTACTTC. This translates into CATSDRGVYEQYF.

The V call is TRBV2, the J call TRBJ2-5; D gene unclear. V lost 8 bases and J 1 base, leaving 17 bases between the germline ends. The CDR3 runs to 15 residues. The germline V gene has CDR1 SNHLY and CDR2 FYNNEI. The chain's CDR3 is CASSTPTTFQETQYF. DNA for the CDR3: TGTGCCAGCTCCACACCTACGACATTCCAAGAGACCCAGTACTTC.

V usage is TRBV7-9 and J usage is TRBJ1-1, with 7 bases that match TRBD1. The V segment lost 6 bases and the J segment 6 bases; nucleotides outside the gene matches: 7. The CDR3 totals 13 residues. Germline assignment: CDR1 SEHNR and CDR2 FQNEAQ (reference sequence). The CDR3, as DNA: TGTGCCAGCAGTTACAGGGGTGGTGCTGAAGCTTTCTTT. Its protein is CASSYRGGAEAFF.